This T cell receptor beta chain was observed in a study of cytomegalovirus exposure and HLA in healthy donors. The study, taken as a whole, reports: In an earlier analysis, productive rearrangement rates for most beta V segments clustered near 87% or 30%. A few of the chains that were CMV-associated were confirmed in vitro to be specific for CMV antigens. Despite most TCR sequences being rare, some public TCRs occurred in many donors.

The sample holds one count of this clone. The antigen remains unidentified. The V end lost 2 bases, the J end lost 0 bases, and 9 bases lay between the germline ends. Germline V gives CDR1 GTSNPN, CDR2 SVGIG (reference sequence). CDR3 length equals 14 residues. PCR employed 60 Vbeta and 13 Jbeta primers. Libraries were prepared by immunoSEQ multiplex PCR; TCRdb keeps only in-frame clonotypes and omits some of them. The repertoire has about 110,000 clones, over 80% of them found once; the top ten carry 2% to 3%. What was sequenced was PBMCs. The chain couples TRBV30 to TRBJ2-3; D is undetermined. The TCR originated in a man aged 25 to 40 in good health and CMV-seropositive. The CDR3 loop reads CAWSRVLSTDTQYF. The CDR3, as DNA: TGTGCCTGGAGTCGCGTACTCAGCACAGATACGCAGTATTTT.